This entry describes one T cell receptor beta chain. The data are from a study of PD-1 blockade in classical Hodgkin lymphoma. Every one of the patients relapsed after autologous stem cell transplantation (brentuximab vedotin exposure was variable). Using immunoSEQ multiplex PCR, the repertoire was profiled, and TCRdb retains in-frame clones only, with some absent. The data contain 38,000 or so clones, 87% of them singletons. Trimming cost V 0 bases and J 10 bases, with 10 bases left between them. The CDR3 totals 12 residues. CDR1 and CDR2 from the germline V gene are GTSNPN and SVGIG (reference sequence).

This specimen consisted of peripheral blood mononuclear cells (PBMCs), obtained at baseline. V usage is TRBV30 and J usage is TRBJ2-1; D is perhaps TRBD1 or TRBD2 (5 bases each). The TCR sequence derives from a human donor with classical Hodgkin lymphoma. The CDR3 loop reads CAWSVSGTEQFF. CDR3 nucleotides: TGTGCCTGGAGTGTATCCGGGACGGAGCAGTTCTTC.